Shown below are 25 T cell receptor beta chains from a single sample sequenced in a study of cytotoxic CD8 clonotypes in ibrutinib-treated CLL. Only in-frame clones appear in the TCRdb table, and some are missing; sequencing was by immunoSEQ multiplex PCR. This sample has 35,000 to 45,000 clones; over 45% occur once, and the top ten carry approximately 20%. Here the sequenced sample was PBMCs, taken before ibrutinib treatment. The receptors were sampled from a human donor with chronic lymphocytic leukemia.

In this sample, this clone turned up once. The chain employs TRBV5-1 and TRBJ2-1; D could derive from TRBD1 or TRBD2 (5 bases each). The CDR3 contains 12 residues. Trimming cost V 5 bases and J 3 bases, with 6 bases left between them. Germline CDR1 and CDR2: SGHRS and YFSETQ. CDR3 amino acids: CASRRGYNEQFF. As DNA, the CDR3 is TGCGCCAGCAGGAGGGGCTACAATGAGCAGTTCTTC.

The V call is TRBV27, the J call TRBJ2-7, with D possibly being TRBD1 (5 bases). The CDR3 consists of 15 residues. V was clipped by 7 bases and J by 3 bases, with 19 bases between them. Per germline, CDR1 MNHEY and CDR2 SMNVEV (reference sequence). The CDR3 nucleotides read TGTGCCAGCACCTGTAGGGGCACAAGAAGCTACGAGCAGTACTTC. Translating it yields CASTCRGTRSYEQYF.

This chain joins TRBV6-6 and TRBJ2-7; 7 bases match TRBD1. Germline V CDR1 and CDR2: MNHNY, SVGAGI (reference sequence). The V segment lost 6 bases and the J segment 5 bases; nucleotides outside the gene matches: 10. The CDR3 length is 14 residues. In DNA, the CDR3 is TGTGCCAGCAGCTCCGGGACAGAAGTCGACGAGCAGTACTTC. Translating it yields CASSSGTEVDEQYF.

This clone was detected only a few times. The genes are TRBV6-5 and TRBJ1-1, with D possibly matching TRBD1 (5 bases). The CDR3 spans 14 residues. The germline CDR1 and CDR2 sequences are MNHEY and SVGAGI. The V gene lost 6 bases and the J gene lost 5 bases, with 16 bases spanning the gap. CDR3 bases: TGTGCCAGCAGCCTACAAGGGGAGGGGACTGAAGCTTTCTTT. Residues: CASSLQGEGTEAFF.

The chain combines TRBV27 with TRBJ1-5, with no clear D. This CDR3 is built from 14 residues. V gave up 3 bases and J gave up 2 bases, with 8 bases separating them. Germline loops: CDR1 MNHEY, CDR2 SMNVEV (reference sequence). For the CDR3, the DNA is TGTGCCAGCAGTTTGGTGGGAGGCAATCAGCCCCAGCATTTT. It yields the protein CASSLVGGNQPQHF.

This clone came up a few times. This chain's CDR3 is CASSYWGQNEQFF. CDR3 DNA sequence: TGTGCCAGCAGTTACTGGGGACAGAATGAGCAGTTCTTC. V is TRBV6-5 and J is TRBJ2-1; TRBD1 matches at 7 bases. J was trimmed by 7 bases and V by 1 base; bases with no gene match: 1. Germline V gives CDR1 MNHEY, CDR2 SVGAGI. CDR3 length: 13 residues.

The CDR3 loop is CASSTRLAGAYNEQFF. CDR3 sequence (DNA): TGTGCCAGCAGCACAAGACTAGCGGGGGCCTACAATGAGCAGTTCTTC. The J gene is TRBJ2-1, the V gene TRBV9; 12 positions agree with TRBD2. The CDR3 consists of 16 residues. V was clipped by 4 bases and J by 2 bases; unmatched bases: 4. Germline CDR1 is SGDLS and CDR2 is YYNGEE. The variable domain in full, with the rest retrieved from reference TRBV9 and TRBJ2-1, is DSGVTQTPKHLITATGQRVTLRCSPRSGDLSVYWYQQSLDQGLQFLIQYYNGEERAKGNILERFSAQQFPDLHSELNLSSLELGDSALYFCASSTRLAGAYNEQFFGPGTRLTVL.

Only a few counts were recorded for this clone. The rearrangement links TRBV18 to TRBJ1-1; D is perhaps TRBD1 (5 bases). The V gene lost 0 bases and the J gene lost 4 bases, with 9 bases spanning the gap. CDR3 length: 14 residues. Germline CDR1 reads KGHSH; CDR2 reads LQKENI. CDR3 region: CASSPPRGATEAFF. The CDR3, as DNA: TGTGCCAGCTCACCACCAAGAGGGGCCACTGAAGCTTTCTTT.

The CDR3 loop is CASGFRMETQYF. CDR3 bases: TGTGCTAGTGGTTTTCGAATGGAGACCCAGTACTTC. This chain links TRBV12-5 with TRBJ2-5; D uncertain. The CDR3 is made up of 12 amino acids. V dropped 3 bases and J dropped 5 bases, with 7 bases sitting between them. CDR1 is LGHNT, CDR2 FRNRAP, per germline.

The chain combines TRBV10-3 with TRBJ2-5; a possible D gene is TRBD1 (7 bases). In germline, CDR1 is ENHRY, CDR2 SYGVKD. Trimming cost V 10 bases and J 2 bases, with 14 bases left between them. The CDR3 consists of 13 residues. The CDR3 reads CATGGLRQETQYF. The CDR3 nucleotides are TGTGCCACAGGGGGGCTCCGACAAGAGACCCAGTACTTC.

The table lists this clone with a few counts. The DNA of the CDR3 is TGTGCCAGCAGCATCAGCGGGGGGGCATCCTACGAGCAGTACTTC. It specifies CASSISGGASYEQYF. This chain connects TRBV7-9 to TRBJ2-7; 10 bases map to TRBD2. V was pared by 5 bases and J by 1 base, with 5 bases of the junction left unmatched. This CDR3 is 15 amino acids long. From germline, CDR1 is SEHNR and CDR2 FQNEAQ (reference sequence).

The genes are TRBV18 and TRBJ2-7; D ambiguous. V lost 2 bases and J lost 7, with 12 bases in between. Per the germline V gene, CDR1 is KGHSH and CDR2 is LQKENI. CDR3 length: 13 residues. CDR3 nucleotide sequence: TGTGCCAGCTCACCAAGGGCCGTTGGAGAGCAGTACTTC. Translated, it gives CASSPRAVGEQYF.

The chain combines TRBV7-6 with TRBJ2-7, with D perhaps TRBD2 (6 bases). Trimming pared 4 bases from V and 5 bases from J, leaving 12 bases between. CDR1 SGHVS and CDR2 FNYEAQ come from the germline V gene. CDR3 length: 13 amino acids. The DNA of the CDR3 is TGTGCCAGCAGCTGGGACTTGCGGGACGAGCAGTACTTC. This gives the protein CASSWDLRDEQYF.

This clone was observed a few times. The genes are TRBV27 and TRBJ2-1; D uncertain. The CDR3 has 13 residues. Germline CDR1 and CDR2: MNHEY and SMNVEV (reference sequence). Trimming pared 2 bases from V and 8 bases from J, leaving 10 bases between. The CDR3 coding sequence is TGTGCCAGCAGTTTACTGCAGATGGATGAGCAGTTCTTC. Its protein product is CASSLLQMDEQFF.

The chain is built from TRBV25-1 and TRBJ1-1, with TRBD1 identical over 8 bases. Trimming removed 6 bases from V and 0 bases from J; junction bases left unmatched: 6. The CDR3 contains 15 residues. The germline V gene has CDR1 MGHDK and CDR2 SYGVNS. The CDR3 loop reads CASSARQGLNTEAFF. For the CDR3, the DNA is TGTGCCAGCAGCGCCCGACAGGGGCTGAACACTGAAGCTTTCTTT.

This clone has a handful of counts. The V and J genes are TRBV19 and TRBJ1-5; 8 nucleotides agree with TRBD1. CDR3 length: 15 amino acids. Germline CDR1 reads LNHDA; CDR2 reads SQIVND (reference sequence). The V segment lost 7 bases and the J segment 0 bases; nucleotides outside the gene matches: 5. CDR3 sequence reads: CASTSDRASNQPQHF. The CDR3 DNA sequence: TGTGCCAGTACCTCGGACAGGGCTAGCAATCAGCCCCAGCATTTT.

This clone came up a few times. The rearrangement uses TRBV7-9 and TRBJ2-1; TRBD2 matches at 8 bases. CDR1 and CDR2 from the germline V gene are SEHNR and FQNEAQ (reference sequence). CDR3 length: 14 residues. The J segment lost 8 bases and the V segment lost 3 bases, leaving 6 bases of the junction unmatched. The CDR3 bases are TGTGCCAGCAGCTTCCGGGGGGGCTTCTATGAGCAGTTCTTC. Translated, it gives CASSFRGGFYEQFF.

The gene calls are TRBV7-2 and TRBJ1-2, with TRBD1 as a possible D gene (6 bases). The germline CDR1 and CDR2 sequences are SGHTA and FQGNSA. The length of the CDR3 is 15 residues. V was clipped by 2 bases and J by 4 bases, with 14 bases between them. Here the CDR3 reads CASSLHLQGFYGYTF. The CDR3 DNA sequence: TGTGCCAGCAGCTTACACTTACAGGGATTCTATGGCTACACCTTC.

The CDR3 spells CASSSIPALGTYNEQFF. The CDR3 DNA sequence: TGTGCCAGCAGCTCCATCCCGGCCCTTGGGACCTACAATGAGCAGTTCTTC. The V and J genes are TRBV11-1 and TRBJ2-1, with D unresolved. Germline V lookup: CDR1 SGHAT, CDR2 FQDESV (reference sequence). The V end lost 4 bases, the J end lost 2 bases, and 18 bases lay between the germline ends. CDR3 length: 17 residues.

This clone occurred a few times. The CDR3 DNA follows: TGTGCCAGCAGTTGGGGACCGAGGAAGTATGGCTACACCTTC. Encoded protein: CASSWGPRKYGYTF. The chain recombines TRBV27 with TRBJ1-2; D perhaps matches TRBD1 (5 bases). V lost 4 bases and J 5 bases, leaving 14 bases between the germline ends. Germline assignment: CDR1 MNHEY and CDR2 SMNVEV (reference sequence). CDR3 length: 14 residues.

This clone appeared once. V usage is TRBV7-2 and J usage is TRBJ1-2; the match to TRBD1 covers 11 bases. This CDR3 contains 16 residues. Germline V CDR1 and CDR2: SGHTA, FQGNSA. Trimming cost V 5 bases and J 5 bases; bases outside gene matches: 10. The CDR3 reads CASSPSGTGGSYGYTF. Here the CDR3 DNA reads TGTGCCAGCAGCCCCTCCGGGACAGGGGGTTCATATGGCTACACCTTC.

This chain uses TRBV9 with TRBJ1-1; perhaps TRBD1 as D (5 bases). The CDR3 totals 15 residues. V lost 2 bases and J lost 1, with 12 bases in between. CDR1 SGDLS and CDR2 YYNGEE come from the germline V gene. In DNA form, the CDR3 reads TGTGCCAGCAGCGTCCCCCGGGGGGAGAACACTGAAGCTTTCTTT. It translates to CASSVPRGENTEAFF. Looking up the rest from reference TRBV9 and TRBJ1-1 gives the full variable domain: DSGVTQTPKHLITATGQRVTLRCSPRSGDLSVYWYQQSLDQGLQFLIQYYNGEERAKGNILERFSAQQFPDLHSELNLSSLELGDSALYFCASSVPRGENTEAFFGQGTRLTVV.

The rearrangement joins TRBV27 to TRBJ2-7; TRBD2 matches 7 bases. Germline CDR1 reads MNHEY; CDR2 reads SMNVEV (reference sequence). The CDR3 loop spans 14 amino acids. V lost 5 bases and J lost 3; bases outside the gene matches: 7. The CDR3 protein is CASSPAGRNYEQYF. As DNA, the CDR3 is TGTGCCAGCAGTCCAGCGGGACGGAACTACGAGCAGTACTTC.

This chain uses TRBV18 with TRBJ2-5; 8 nucleotides agree with TRBD2. The CDR3 consists of 17 residues. Germline V gives CDR1 KGHSH, CDR2 LQKENI. V dropped 1 base and J dropped 4; count of bases not matched to a gene: 11. The CDR3 bases are TGTGCCAGCTCACCACTATCCCGGGGGGGCTTTGCAGAGACCCAGTACTTC. Translated, it gives CASSPLSRGGFAETQYF.

V and J are TRBV9 and TRBJ1-3; 9 bases agree with TRBD1. The CDR3 contains 15 residues. Trimming took 4 bases from V and 2 from J; bases not matched to a gene: 4. Germline V gene sequence: CDR1 SGDLS, CDR2 YYNGEE. The CDR3: CASSTRTGAGNTIYF. DNA of the CDR3: TGTGCCAGCAGCACAAGGACAGGGGCTGGAAACACCATATATTTT. Full variable domain (remainder filled in from reference TRBV9 and TRBJ1-3): DSGVTQTPKHLITATGQRVTLRCSPRSGDLSVYWYQQSLDQGLQFLIQYYNGEERAKGNILERFSAQQFPDLHSELNLSSLELGDSALYFCASSTRTGAGNTIYFGEGSWLTVV.